The 26 T cell receptor beta chains below come from one sample, sequenced in a study of blood T cells in healthy people across ages. Together with a sample-barcoded 5' primer, a J-beta primer mix was included in a second PCR lasting roughly 6 to 12 cycles. TCRdb re-called the 5' RACE reads through MiXCR, storing one row per CDR3 protein. The sample yields some 760,000 distinct CDR3 sequences, about 25% seen once. This same sample was also taken into another study, of T cells of mothers and their children.

Sequenced input: blood. These receptors were collected from a boy aged 10-17 years in good health.

This clonotype was seen a few times. This chain links TRBV11-3 with TRBJ2-1; 10 bases agree with TRBD1. Per germline, CDR1 SGHNT and CDR2 YENEEA. After removal of 5 bases from V and 5 bases from J, the junction contained 6 bases not matched to a gene. There are 15 residues in the CDR3. Written as DNA, the CDR3 is TGTGCCAGCAGCCGTACGGGGACAGGGGACAATGAGCAGTTCTTC. Translation: CASSRTGTGDNEQFF.

The gene calls are TRBV12-3 or TRBV12-4 and TRBJ2-7; no clear D gene. The V end was cut by 1 base, the J end by 7 bases, with 8 bases between. The CDR3 has 12 amino acids. The CDR3 DNA reads TGTGCCAGCAGTTTAGGCAGCCCGGAGCAGTACTTC. Protein: CASSLGSPEQYF.

This clonotype was counted at least ten times. The rearrangement links TRBV20-1 to TRBJ2-7, with 8 bases lining up with TRBD1. Germline V gene sequence: CDR1 DFQATT, CDR2 SNEGSKA (reference sequence). After removal of 1 base from V and 3 bases from J, the junction contained 8 bases not matched to a gene. The CDR3 runs to 15 residues. CDR3 bases: TGCAGTGCTAGAGCCCAGGACAGGGCCGACTACGAGCAGTACTTC. It encodes CSARAQDRADYEQYF.

The chain carries TRBV5-8 and TRBJ2-1, with D uncertain. Germline V lookup: CDR1 SGHTS, CDR2 YDEGEE. V was clipped by 4 bases and J by 1 base, with 15 bases between them. This CDR3 has 16 residues. Here the CDR3 reads CASSETEARSYNEQFF. CDR3 DNA sequence: TGTGCCAGCAGCGAAACCGAAGCGAGGTCCTACAATGAGCAGTTCTTC.

This clonotype turned up a few times. The V and J genes are TRBV7-9 and TRBJ2-7; possibly TRBD1 or TRBD2 for D (6 bases each). The germline CDR1 and CDR2 sequences are SEHNR and FQNEAQ (reference sequence). V gave up 5 bases and J gave up 5 bases, with 19 bases separating them. The CDR3 is 15 amino acids. The CDR3 is CASSPAWGAFHEQYF. CDR3 DNA: TGTGCCAGCAGCCCCGCGTGGGGGGCGTTCCACGAGCAGTACTTC.

The chain combines TRBV27 with TRBJ1-2; 7 bases fit TRBD1. The CDR3 has 14 amino acids. With V trimmed by 3 bases and J by 4 bases, 5 bases remained unmatched. In germline, CDR1 is MNHEY, CDR2 SMNVEV (reference sequence). The CDR3 loop reads CASSLRGQTYGYTF. The DNA of the CDR3 is TGTGCCAGCAGTTTGAGGGGACAGACCTATGGCTACACCTTC.

The V gene is TRBV11-2, the J gene TRBJ2-3; 9 bases fit TRBD2. This CDR3 has 13 residues. V shed 7 bases, J shed 6 bases, and the junction held 5 bases outside the gene matches. Germline V gene lookup returns CDR1 SGHAT and CDR2 FQNNGV. The CDR3 DNA sequence: TGTGCCAGCAACCCTAGCGGGGTGGATACGCAGTATTTT. Translating it yields CASNPSGVDTQYF.

The rearrangement links TRBV13 to TRBJ2-1; TRBD2 aligns across 8 bases. Per the germline V gene, CDR1 is PRHDT and CDR2 is FYEKMQ (reference sequence). The CDR3 totals 16 residues. With V trimmed by 2 bases and J by 2 bases, 5 bases remained unmatched. This chain's CDR3 is CASSLRLAGPYNEQFF. The CDR3, as DNA: TGTGCCAGCAGCTTAAGGTTAGCGGGGCCCTACAATGAGCAGTTCTTC.

CDR3 in DNA: TGTGCCATCAAGCCCCAGGGTGCGAATGAAAAACTGTTTTTT. Amino acids: CAIKPQGANEKLFF. The V gene is TRBV10-3, the J gene TRBJ1-4; weak D call: TRBD1 (5 bases). Germline CDR1 ENHRY, CDR2 SYGVKD. Trimming pared 7 bases from V and 5 bases from J, leaving 14 bases between. The CDR3 loop spans 14 amino acids.

The chain links TRBV7-2 to TRBJ1-1, with a tentative D call TRBD1 (5 bases). This CDR3 region has 15 residues. V was trimmed by 3 bases and J by 0 bases, leaving 11 bases between them. The germline gives CDR1 SGHTA, CDR2 FQGNSA. CDR3 region: CASSLQGPMNTEAFF. DNA for the CDR3: TGTGCCAGCAGCTTGCAGGGCCCAATGAACACTGAAGCTTTCTTT.

This clonotype was found a few times. The CDR3 is CASSLDEAVGTQYF. The CDR3 DNA sequence: TGTGCCAGCAGCTTAGATGAAGCGGTGGGGACCCAGTACTTC. V and J are TRBV11-2 and TRBJ2-5, with a possible D match to TRBD2 (5 bases). This CDR3 is built from 14 residues. Between the trimmed V and J ends, which lost 0 bases and 7 bases, there was a span of 12 bases. Per the germline V gene, CDR1 is SGHAT and CDR2 is FQNNGV.

This rearrangement joins TRBV4-1 to TRBJ1-4; D is unresolved. This CDR3 is built from 16 residues. Per germline, CDR1 MGHRA and CDR2 YSYEKL. Trimming took off 1 base at V and 5 bases at J, with 14 bases between the two ends. DNA of the CDR3: TGCGCCAGCAGCCAAGGGTTCGTACAGTTAAATGAAAAACTGTTTTTT. Encoded protein: CASSQGFVQLNEKLFF.

The chain couples TRBV12-3 or TRBV12-4 to TRBJ2-3; the D call may be TRBD1 or TRBD2 (5 bases each). V shed 5 bases and J shed 2 bases, with 11 bases lying between them. This CDR3 region has 14 residues. The CDR3 DNA follows: TGTGCCAGCAGTCGGGGACGATACACAGATACGCAGTATTTT. This encodes CASSRGRYTDTQYF.

This clonotype was seen more than once but under ten times. V is TRBV9 and J is TRBJ1-2; D gene unclear. The CDR3 spans 16 residues. CDR1 and CDR2 (germline): SGDLS, YYNGEE. The V end lost 0 bases, the J end lost 4 bases, and 16 bases lay between the germline ends. CDR3 coding DNA: TGTGCCAGCAGCGTAGTTAGGGCCTTACGGATCTATGGCTACACCTTC. Amino acid sequence: CASSVVRALRIYGYTF.

This clonotype was seen only a few times. This sequence joins TRBV7-2 and TRBJ2-3; TRBD2 is a possible D gene (7 bases). This CDR3 is 14 amino acids long. Germline CDR1 SGHTA, CDR2 FQGNSA. The V end was cut by 7 bases, the J end by 5 bases, with 16 bases between. The CDR3 DNA follows: TGTGCCAGCACCTACCGGGGGGCGCTAGATACGCAGTATTTT. As protein: CASTYRGALDTQYF.

The chain links TRBV27 to TRBJ2-3, with D possibly matching TRBD1 (6 bases). This CDR3 has 16 amino acids. Trimming removed 3 bases from V and 0 bases from J, with 13 bases in between. Germline CDR1 reads MNHEY; CDR2 reads SMNVEV (reference sequence). CDR3: CASSLTGAASTDTQYF. In DNA form, the CDR3 reads TGTGCCAGCAGTTTGACAGGTGCGGCTAGCACAGATACGCAGTATTTT.

This clonotype was seen repeatedly, ten times or more. The rearrangement joins TRBV5-6 to TRBJ2-7, with a tentative D call TRBD1 (5 bases). The CDR3 consists of 12 residues. Germline V gene sequence: CDR1 SGHDT, CDR2 YYEEEE. The V end was cut by 4 bases, the J end by 6 bases, with 11 bases between. The CDR3 here is CASSGAGLEQYF. CDR3 nucleotide sequence: TGTGCCAGCAGCGGAGCAGGGCTCGAGCAGTACTTC.

The chain links TRBV7-9 to TRBJ1-1, with no clear D. The germline V gene has CDR1 SEHNR and CDR2 FQNEAQ (reference sequence). The CDR3 loop spans 13 amino acids. V was shortened by 0 bases and J by 3 bases, with 5 bases between the two germline ends. The CDR3 coding sequence is TGTGCCAGCAGCTTAGCGGTCTACACTGAAGCTTTCTTT. This gives the protein CASSLAVYTEAFF.

The genes are TRBV5-1 and TRBJ2-3; 15 bases align to TRBD2. Per germline, CDR1 SGHRS and CDR2 YFSETQ. V lost 4 bases to trimming and J lost 3 bases; unmatched junction nucleotides: 6. CDR3 size: 17 residues. CDR3 in amino acids: CASSRTGTSGGTDTQYF. The CDR3 bases are TGCGCCAGCAGCAGGACCGGGACTAGCGGGGGGACAGATACGCAGTATTTT.

This clonotype has just a few counts. The rearrangement links TRBV12-3 or TRBV12-4 to TRBJ2-7; weak D call: TRBD1 (6 bases). The CDR3 spans 13 residues. With 10 bases removed from V and 0 bases from J, the gap between germline ends came to 13 bases. CDR3 sequence: CANSRDTSYEQYF. As DNA, the CDR3 is TGTGCCAATTCTCGGGACACCTCCTACGAGCAGTACTTC.

The chain uses TRBV25-1 and TRBJ1-4, with TRBD1 identical over 7 bases. Unmatched junction bases numbered 6, after V lost 6 bases and J lost 8 bases. Germline V gene lookup returns CDR1 MGHDK and CDR2 SYGVNS. CDR3 size: 13 residues. CDR3 coding DNA: TGTGCCAGCAGCCCGACAGGGCTCGAAAAACTGTTTTTT. Encoded protein: CASSPTGLEKLFF.

This clonotype appeared many times. For the CDR3, the DNA is TGTGCCAGCAGCTGGGGGAACACTGAAGCTTTCTTT. Translated, it gives CASSWGNTEAFF. The rearrangement joins TRBV11-2 to TRBJ1-1; D is unclear. Deletions cut 4 bases from V and 1 base from J, with 4 bases between. This CDR3 has 12 residues. The germline V gene has CDR1 SGHAT and CDR2 FQNNGV.

This clonotype was seen more than once but under ten times. The chain joins TRBV28 to TRBJ1-4; perhaps TRBD1 as D (5 bases). The CDR3 has 14 residues. The germline V and J ends were trimmed by 2 bases and 7 bases, with 11 bases remaining between them. Germline values: CDR1 MDHEN, CDR2 SYDVKM. The CDR3 sequence is CASSLGRVLEKLFF. The CDR3 DNA is TGTGCCAGCAGTTTAGGCAGGGTACTTGAAAAACTGTTTTTT.

This clonotype was seen a handful of times. The rearrangement uses TRBV12-3 or TRBV12-4 and TRBJ2-1; TRBD2 agrees at 9 bases. This CDR3 is built from 17 residues. After removal of 6 bases from V and 6 bases from J, the junction contained 15 bases not matched to a gene. In nucleotides, the CDR3 is TGTGCCAGCAGCCTCCTGGGGTCGCGGGAGGGCCGCAATGAGCAGTTCTTC. This sequence encodes CASSLLGSREGRNEQFF.

This clonotype was found a few times. V gene TRBV7-9 combines with J gene TRBJ1-2, with D unresolved. Germline V CDR1 and CDR2: SEHNR, FQNEAQ (reference sequence). V shed 5 bases and J shed 7 bases, with 20 bases lying between them. This CDR3 contains 15 residues. CDR3 bases: TGTGCCAGCAGCCCCTCGGACGGTGTATTGTCTGGCTACACCTTC. Amino acid sequence: CASSPSDGVLSGYTF. Looking up the rest from reference TRBV7-9 and TRBJ1-2 gives the full variable domain: DTGVSQNPRHKITKRGQNVTFRCDPISEHNRLYWYRQTLGQGPEFLTYFQNEAQLEKSRLLSDRFSAERPKGSFSTLEIQRTEQGDSAMYLCASSPSDGVLSGYTFGSGTRLTVV.

V is TRBV5-1 and J is TRBJ1-2; D might be TRBD1 (5 bases). The CDR3 runs to 16 residues. V was cut by 3 bases and J by 4 bases, with 19 bases left in between. From germline, CDR1 is SGHRS and CDR2 YFSETQ. The CDR3 is CASSWLTGRLTYGYTF. Written as DNA, the CDR3 is TGCGCCAGCAGCTGGCTAACGGGACGACTTACCTATGGCTACACCTTC.